These 27 T cell receptor beta chains originate from one sample sequenced in a study of beta chain features in type 1 diabetes. The authors reverse transcribed all of the isolated RNA, so sequencing captured expressed TCRB transcripts. TCRdb keeps only in-frame clones here, not all; method: immunoSEQ multiplex PCR. The sample includes about 130,000 clones, 9.2% seen only once; the top ten take 0.68%. The sequenced material came from central memory CD4+ T cells from blood. The origin of the receptors is a man between 18 and 35 years old in good health.

This chain connects TRBV30 to TRBJ1-6; 7 nucleotides line up with TRBD1. Trimming cost V 3 bases and J 4 bases; bases outside gene matches: 3. This CDR3 has 14 residues. CDR1 is GTSNPN and CDR2 is SVGIG in the germline V gene (reference sequence). The CDR3 sequence: CAWSQGQYNSPLHF. The CDR3 DNA reads TGTGCCTGGAGCCAGGGACAGTATAATTCACCCCTCCACTTT.

V usage is TRBV19 and J usage is TRBJ1-5, with a possible D match to TRBD1 (5 bases). Looked up from germline, CDR1 is LNHDA and CDR2 is SQIVND (reference sequence). The CDR3 runs to 15 residues. V dropped 6 bases and J dropped 2 bases, with 14 bases sitting between them. CDR3 nucleotide sequence: TGTGCCAGTAGGGACCGTGGGGCGGGCAATCAGCCCCAGCATTTT. This encodes CASRDRGAGNQPQHF.

This clone was found many times. CDR3 sequence (DNA): TGTGCCAGCAGCCGCTTTGGGGAGAAAGAGACCCAGTACTTC. Amino acid sequence: CASSRFGEKETQYF. The V call is TRBV5-6, the J call TRBJ2-5, with a weak D call TRBD2 (5 bases). This CDR3 spans 14 amino acids. Germline CDR1 is SGHDT and CDR2 is YYEEEE. The V and J ends lost 4 bases and 3 bases respectively, with 13 bases between them.

This clone was found many times. The rearrangement uses TRBV7-9 and TRBJ2-1, with D unresolved. CDR1 is SEHNR, CDR2 FQNEAQ, per germline (reference sequence). Trimming removed 1 base from V and 9 bases from J, with 10 bases in between. CDR3 length equals 13 residues. The CDR3 DNA is TGTGCCAGCAGCTTAGTTGGCGGCACTGAGCAGTTCTTC. This sequence encodes CASSLVGGTEQFF.

The J gene is TRBJ2-4, the V gene TRBV7-9, with D tentatively TRBD2 (5 bases). Germline V gene lookup returns CDR1 SEHNR and CDR2 FQNEAQ (reference sequence). This CDR3 region has 15 residues. V was trimmed by 4 bases and J by 7 bases, leaving 17 bases between them. The chain's CDR3 is CASSSSVGGGNIQYF. The CDR3 DNA reads as TGTGCCAGCAGCTCGTCGGTCGGAGGAGGTAACATTCAGTACTTC.

V usage is TRBV10-3 and J usage is TRBJ2-7; 10 nucleotides match TRBD2. The CDR3 loop spans 16 amino acids. J lost 7 bases, V lost 0 bases, and 9 bases had no gene match. CDR1 and CDR2 (germline): ENHRY, SYGVKD. CDR3 in amino acids: CAISESASGGRGEQYF. The CDR3 nucleotides read TGTGCCATCAGTGAGTCGGCTAGCGGGGGCCGAGGGGAGCAGTACTTC.

This clone was seen ten or more times. The chain carries TRBV27 and TRBJ2-3, with 9 bases fitting TRBD2. The germline V gene has CDR1 MNHEY and CDR2 SMNVEV (reference sequence). V lost 5 bases and J lost 3; bases outside the gene matches: 12. This CDR3 is 17 amino acids long. The CDR3 reads CASSPGILAGMTDTQYF. The CDR3 DNA sequence: TGTGCCAGCAGTCCGGGGATCCTAGCGGGGATGACAGATACGCAGTATTTT.

The rearrangement uses TRBV7-2 and TRBJ2-3, with 8 bases identical to TRBD1. The germline CDR1 and CDR2 sequences are SGHTA and FQGNSA. V shed 5 bases, J shed 4 bases, and the junction held 5 bases outside the gene matches. The CDR3 extends over 14 amino acids. The CDR3: CASSKDRVSDTQYF. The CDR3 region has the DNA TGTGCCAGCAGCAAGGACAGGGTGTCAGATACGCAGTATTTT.

The sample holds many counts of this clone. Other DNA sequences of this sample code for an identical CDR3. The rearrangement links TRBV7-9 to TRBJ1-5, with D possibly TRBD1 on 5 matching bases. This CDR3 is 14 amino acids long. The ends were cut back, 5 bases at V and 4 bases at J, with 12 bases in the middle. CDR1 and CDR2 from the germline V gene are SEHNR and FQNEAQ (reference sequence). CDR3 in DNA: TGTGCCAGCAGCCGCGGGGGAGGTAATCAGCCCCAGCATTTT. Translated: CASSRGGGNQPQHF.

The CDR3 sequence is CSVDGRSGGAETQYF. The DNA of the CDR3 is TGCAGCGTTGATGGGCGGTCGGGGGGCGCGGAGACCCAGTACTTC. V is TRBV29-1 and J is TRBJ2-5; TRBD2 is a possible D gene (7 bases). Germline CDR1 SQVTM, CDR2 ANQGSEA. CDR3 length equals 15 residues. Trimming took 3 bases from V and 5 from J, leaving 19 bases between them.

This clone has a handful of counts. This sequence joins TRBV29-1 and TRBJ1-4; possible D gene TRBD1, 5 bases. The CDR3 length is 13 residues. Germline V CDR1 and CDR2: SQVTM, ANQGSEA. CDR3 bases: TGCACCGGGCGGGGCACTGATAATGAAAAACTGTTTTTT. It codes for CTGRGTDNEKLFF.

This clone was seen only a few times. CDR3 amino acids: CSVVQQVSSTDTQYF. The CDR3 DNA reads TGCAGCGTTGTCCAACAGGTTTCTAGCACAGATACGCAGTATTTT. The genes are TRBV29-1 and TRBJ2-3, with D perhaps matching TRBD1 (5 bases). This CDR3 region has 15 residues. V was clipped by 4 bases and J by 0 bases, with 14 bases between them. Germline CDR1 SQVTM, CDR2 ANQGSEA.

This rearrangement joins TRBV20-1 to TRBJ2-7; unclear D gene. There are 11 residues in the CDR3. V gave up 4 bases and J gave up 4 bases, with 8 bases separating them. Germline values: CDR1 DFQATT, CDR2 SNEGSKA (reference sequence). The CDR3 DNA follows: TGCAGTGCTACAAGGCGGTACGAGCAGTACTTC. Amino acids: CSATRRYEQYF.

Worth noting for this clone: This sample includes further DNA sequences coding for the same CDR3. The CDR3 coding sequence is TGTGCCAGTAGTATAGGAGGGAATCAGCCCCAGCATTTT. Amino acids: CASSIGGNQPQHF. This rearrangement joins TRBV19 to TRBJ1-5, with D unresolved. The CDR3 runs to 13 residues. Germline CDR1 LNHDA, CDR2 SQIVND (reference sequence). V was cut by 1 base and J by 4 bases, with 5 bases left in between.

This clone has only a few counts. CDR3 DNA: TGCGCCAGCAGCCCCGCCGGGACTAGCGTACCTCCCGGGACCCAGTACTTC. Residues: CASSPAGTSVPPGTQYF. The chain links TRBV5-1 to TRBJ2-5; 10 nucleotides match TRBD2. The ends lost 4 bases at V and 7 bases at J; junction bases unmatched: 16. This CDR3 spans 17 amino acids. Germline CDR1 SGHRS, CDR2 YFSETQ.

The V call is TRBV7-6, the J call TRBJ2-3; 8 bases are shared with TRBD1. There are 17 residues in the CDR3. Germline V gene data show CDR1 as SGHVS and CDR2 as FNYEAQ. The ends lost 5 bases at V and 1 base at J; junction bases unmatched: 11. The CDR3 DNA reads TGTGCCAGCAGCATACTGGGGCAGGGGGCAGGCACAGATACGCAGTATTTT. Translated, it gives CASSILGQGAGTDTQYF.

To note about this clone: The same CDR3 is also encoded by other DNA sequences in this sample. The chain recombines TRBV5-1 with TRBJ2-5, with 8 positions matching TRBD2. Germline lookup yields CDR1 SGHRS and CDR2 YFSETQ. The CDR3 covers 14 residues. V dropped 1 base and J dropped 5; count of bases not matched to a gene: 4. Here the CDR3 DNA reads TGCGCCAGCAGCTTGCGGGGGGGCCGGGAGACCCAGTACTTC. It yields the protein CASSLRGGRETQYF.

This clone was detected only a few times. The chain links TRBV11-3 to TRBJ2-1; D is uncertain. V was trimmed by 1 base and J by 4 bases, leaving 5 bases between them. The CDR3 has 13 amino acids. Germline V gene sequence: CDR1 SGHNT, CDR2 YENEEA. The CDR3 DNA follows: TGTGCCAGCAGCTTAGTCAGTTACAATGAGCAGTTCTTC. Protein: CASSLVSYNEQFF.

The V call is TRBV28, the J call TRBJ2-3; 11 positions agree with TRBD2. The CDR3 is 17 residues long. Germline CDR1 reads MDHEN; CDR2 reads SYDVKM. V gave up 1 base and J gave up 3 bases; unmatched junction bases: 6. The CDR3 coding sequence is TGTGCCAGCAGTTTATTGGGGGCTAGCGGGGGGACAGATACGCAGTATTTT. Translated: CASSLLGASGGTDTQYF.

This sequence joins TRBV30 and TRBJ1-4; tentatively, D is TRBD1 (5 bases). Germline loops: CDR1 GTSNPN, CDR2 SVGIG (reference sequence). V was trimmed by 3 bases and J by 7 bases, leaving 12 bases between them. The CDR3 extends over 13 amino acids. CDR3 region: CAWSGTRGEKLFF. The CDR3 nucleotides are TGTGCCTGGAGCGGGACTAGGGGTGAAAAACTGTTTTTT.

In this sample, this clone turned up once. The chain has TRBV6-1 and TRBJ1-5; maybe TRBD1 (6 bases). The CDR3 contains 14 residues. Trimming left V 1 base short and J 7 bases short, with 11 bases between. Per germline, CDR1 MNHNS and CDR2 SASEGT. The CDR3: CASSEGGGRQPQHF. CDR3 nucleotides: TGTGCCAGCAGTGAAGGTGGGGGCCGACAGCCCCAGCATTTT.

This clone was seen at least ten times. This chain uses TRBV4-3 with TRBJ2-2; 10 nucleotides align to TRBD2. This CDR3 comprises 17 residues. V was pared by 1 base and J by 5 bases, with 7 bases of the junction left unmatched. Germline V lookup: CDR1 LGHNA, CDR2 YSLEER. The CDR3 DNA reads TGCGCCAGCAGCCAAGTCGGAGCGGGGGGGCTAACCGGGGAGCTGTTTTTT. This encodes CASSQVGAGGLTGELFF.

The chain employs TRBV7-2 and TRBJ1-1, with 8 bases that match TRBD1. There are 14 residues in the CDR3. J gave up 1 base and V 6 bases, and 4 bases lay outside the gene matches. Germline V gene sequence: CDR1 SGHTA, CDR2 FQGNSA. The CDR3 DNA reads TGTGCCAGCAGATTCGACAGGGGGAACACTGAAGCTTTCTTT. This translates into CASRFDRGNTEAFF.

This clone came up a few times. This chain links TRBV11-2 with TRBJ2-3, with D hard to call. Trimming took off 1 base at V and 2 bases at J, with 4 bases between the two ends. CDR1 is SGHAT and CDR2 is FQNNGV in the germline V gene. This CDR3 is 13 amino acids long. This CDR3 is CASSLAVTDTQYF. Written as DNA, the CDR3 is TGTGCCAGCAGCTTAGCGGTCACAGATACGCAGTATTTT.

The rearrangement joins TRBV4-3 to TRBJ2-7; TRBD2 aligns across 11 bases. J was trimmed by 3 bases and V by 1 base; bases with no gene match: 5. Germline CDR1 and CDR2: LGHNA and YSLEER. CDR3 length: 16 residues. The CDR3 sequence is CASSQVLAGGHYEQYF. DNA of the CDR3: TGCGCCAGCAGCCAAGTCTTAGCGGGGGGGCACTACGAGCAGTACTTC.

This chain connects TRBV4-1 to TRBJ2-5; 7 bases agree with TRBD2. The CDR3 consists of 16 residues. Germline V gene data show CDR1 as MGHRA and CDR2 as YSYEKL. The ends lost 1 base at V and 3 bases at J; junction bases unmatched: 8. The CDR3 protein is CASSQVPGLEKETQYF. The CDR3 DNA reads as TGCGCCAGCAGCCAAGTCCCCGGACTAGAGAAAGAGACCCAGTACTTC.

This clone was seen more than once but under ten times. V usage is TRBV5-4 and J usage is TRBJ2-3; a weak D match, TRBD2 (6 bases). Per the germline V gene, CDR1 is SGHNT and CDR2 is YYREEE (reference sequence). This CDR3 contains 16 residues. V lost 1 base to trimming and J lost 2 bases, with 14 bases between them. The CDR3 sequence: CASSLYSGRHTDTQYF. DNA for the CDR3: TGTGCCAGCAGCTTGTACTCGGGGAGGCACACAGATACGCAGTATTTT.